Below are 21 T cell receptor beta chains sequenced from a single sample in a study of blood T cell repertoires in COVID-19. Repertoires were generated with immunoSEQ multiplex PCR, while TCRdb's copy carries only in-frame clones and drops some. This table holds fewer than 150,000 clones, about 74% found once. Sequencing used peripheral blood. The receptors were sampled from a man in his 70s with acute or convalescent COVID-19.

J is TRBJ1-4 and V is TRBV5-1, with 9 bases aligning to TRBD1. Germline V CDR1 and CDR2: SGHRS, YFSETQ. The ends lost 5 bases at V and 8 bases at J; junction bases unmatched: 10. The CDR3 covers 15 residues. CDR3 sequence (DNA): TGCGCCAGCAGTCTCGGACAGGGGCAATGGGAAAAACTGTTTTTT. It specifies CASSLGQGQWEKLFF.

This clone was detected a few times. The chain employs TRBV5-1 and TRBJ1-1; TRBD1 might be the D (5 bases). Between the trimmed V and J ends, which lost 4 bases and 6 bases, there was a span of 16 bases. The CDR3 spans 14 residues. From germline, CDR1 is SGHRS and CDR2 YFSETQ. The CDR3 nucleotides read TGCGCCAGCAGCCCGACGGGGACGGGGGCTGAAGCTTTCTTT. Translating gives CASSPTGTGAEAFF.

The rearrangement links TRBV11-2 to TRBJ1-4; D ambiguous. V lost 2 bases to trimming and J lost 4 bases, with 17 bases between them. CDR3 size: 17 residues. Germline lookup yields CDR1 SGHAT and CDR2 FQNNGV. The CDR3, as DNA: TGTGCCAGCAGCTTATTCCTAACGGGTTTGGGTAATGAAAAACTGTTTTTT. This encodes CASSLFLTGLGNEKLFF.

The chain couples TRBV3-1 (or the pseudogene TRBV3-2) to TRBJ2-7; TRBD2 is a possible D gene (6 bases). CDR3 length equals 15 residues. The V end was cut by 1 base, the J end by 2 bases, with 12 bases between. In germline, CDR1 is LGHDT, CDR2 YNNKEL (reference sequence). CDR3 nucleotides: TGTGCCAGCAGCCAAGCTAGCGCGGGTACCTACGAGCAGTACTTC. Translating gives CASSQASAGTYEQYF.

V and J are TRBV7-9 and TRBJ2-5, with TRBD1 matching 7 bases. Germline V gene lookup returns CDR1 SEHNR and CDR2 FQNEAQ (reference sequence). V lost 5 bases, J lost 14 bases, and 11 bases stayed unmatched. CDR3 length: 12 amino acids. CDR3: CASSPARTGAYF. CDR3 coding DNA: TGTGCCAGCAGCCCCGCCAGGACAGGCGCTTACTTC.

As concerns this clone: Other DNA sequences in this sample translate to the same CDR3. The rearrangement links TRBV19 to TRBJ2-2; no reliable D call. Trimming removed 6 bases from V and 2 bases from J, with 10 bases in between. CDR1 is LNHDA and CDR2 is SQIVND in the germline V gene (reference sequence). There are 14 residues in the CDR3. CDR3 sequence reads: CASSPDSNTGELFF. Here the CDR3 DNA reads TGTGCCAGTAGCCCAGACTCAAACACCGGGGAGCTGTTTTTT. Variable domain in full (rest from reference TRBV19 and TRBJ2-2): DGGITQSPKYLFRKEGQNVTLSCEQNLNHDAMYWYRQDPGQGLRLIYYSQIVNDFQKGDIAEGYSVSREKKESFPLTVTSAQKNPTAFYLCASSPDSNTGELFFGEGSRLTVL.

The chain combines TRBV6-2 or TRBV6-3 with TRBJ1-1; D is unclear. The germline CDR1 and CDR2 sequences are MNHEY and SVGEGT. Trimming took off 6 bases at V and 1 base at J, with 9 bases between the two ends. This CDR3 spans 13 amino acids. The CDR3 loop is CASSRYTNTEAFF. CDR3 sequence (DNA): TGTGCCAGCAGCCGCTATACGAACACTGAAGCTTTCTTT.

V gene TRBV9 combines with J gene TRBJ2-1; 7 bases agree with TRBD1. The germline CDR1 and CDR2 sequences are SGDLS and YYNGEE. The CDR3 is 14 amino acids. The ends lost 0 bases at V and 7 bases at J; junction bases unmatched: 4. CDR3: CASSVEGARNEQFF. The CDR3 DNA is TGTGCCAGCAGCGTAGAGGGGGCGAGGAATGAGCAGTTCTTC.

CDR3 DNA: TGTGCCAGCAGTGAGAGGTATAATTCACCCCTCCACTTT. Protein product: CASSERYNSPLHF. This chain uses TRBV2 with TRBJ1-6, with D uncertain. The CDR3 sequence is 13 residues long. Germline V lookup: CDR1 SNHLY, CDR2 FYNNEI. V was pared by 3 bases and J by 4 bases, with 4 bases between.

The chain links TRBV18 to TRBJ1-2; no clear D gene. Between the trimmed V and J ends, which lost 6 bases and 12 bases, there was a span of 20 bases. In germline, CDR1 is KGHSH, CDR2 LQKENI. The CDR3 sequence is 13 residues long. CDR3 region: CASSFVESAVDTF. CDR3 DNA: TGTGCCAGCTCCTTCGTGGAGAGTGCGGTCGACACCTTC.

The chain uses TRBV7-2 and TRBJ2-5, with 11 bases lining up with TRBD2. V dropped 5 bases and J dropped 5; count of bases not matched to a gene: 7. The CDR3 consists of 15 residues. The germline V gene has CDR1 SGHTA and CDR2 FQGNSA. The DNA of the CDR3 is TGTGCCAGCAGCCTTCTAGCGGGGGGACGGGAGACCCAGTACTTC. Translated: CASSLLAGGRETQYF.

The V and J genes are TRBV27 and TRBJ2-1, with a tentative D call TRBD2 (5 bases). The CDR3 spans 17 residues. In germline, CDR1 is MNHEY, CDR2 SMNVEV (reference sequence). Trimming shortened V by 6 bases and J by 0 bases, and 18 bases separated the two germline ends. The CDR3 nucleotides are TGTGCCAGCAGCCCCCGGGCGGGCCCAAGCTCCTACAATGAGCAGTTCTTC. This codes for CASSPRAGPSSYNEQFF.

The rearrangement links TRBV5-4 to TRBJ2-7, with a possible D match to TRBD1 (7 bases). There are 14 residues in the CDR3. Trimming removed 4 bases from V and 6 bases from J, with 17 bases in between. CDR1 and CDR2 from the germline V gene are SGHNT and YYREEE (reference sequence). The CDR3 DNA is TGTGCCAGCAGCCGACAGGGAGGTTCGATCGAGCAGTACTTC. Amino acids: CASSRQGGSIEQYF.

The CDR3 loop is CSASRGGRETQYF. The CDR3 region has the DNA TGCAGTGCTAGTCGGGGGGGTAGGGAGACCCAGTACTTC. This chain joins TRBV20-1 and TRBJ2-5; 8 bases are shared with TRBD2. The CDR3 is 13 residues long. CDR1 and CDR2 from the germline V gene are DFQATT and SNEGSKA (reference sequence). V lost 3 bases to trimming and J lost 5 bases; unmatched junction nucleotides: 5.

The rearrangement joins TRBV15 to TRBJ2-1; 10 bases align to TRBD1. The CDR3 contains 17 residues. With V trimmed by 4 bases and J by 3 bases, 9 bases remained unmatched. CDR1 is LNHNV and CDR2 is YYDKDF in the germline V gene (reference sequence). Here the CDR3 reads CATSTRTTGGFYNEQFF. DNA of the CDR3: TGTGCCACCAGCACCCGGACGACAGGGGGCTTCTACAATGAGCAGTTCTTC. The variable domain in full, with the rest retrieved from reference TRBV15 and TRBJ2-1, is DAMVIQNPRYQVTQFGKPVTLSCSQTLNHNVMYWYQQKSSQAPKLLFHYYDKDFNNEADTPDNFQSRRPNTSFCFLDIRSPGLGDTAMYLCATSTRTTGGFYNEQFFGPGTRLTVL.

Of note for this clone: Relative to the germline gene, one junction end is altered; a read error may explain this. The CDR3 coding sequence is TGTGCCGGCAGCAGGGGAGGGCCTATGGAGTGGAATGAGCAGTTCTTC. Translated: CAGSRGGPMEWNEQFF. This chain links TRBV7-3 with TRBJ2-1; maybe TRBD2 (7 bases). This CDR3 comprises 16 residues. The germline CDR1 and CDR2 sequences are SGHTA and FQGTGA.

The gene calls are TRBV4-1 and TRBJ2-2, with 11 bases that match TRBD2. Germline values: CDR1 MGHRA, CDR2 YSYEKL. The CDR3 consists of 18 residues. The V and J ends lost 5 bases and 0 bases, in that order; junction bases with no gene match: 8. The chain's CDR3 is CASSSPLTSGTNTGELFF. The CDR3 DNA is TGCGCCAGCAGCTCCCCTCTGACTAGCGGGACGAACACCGGGGAGCTGTTTTTT.

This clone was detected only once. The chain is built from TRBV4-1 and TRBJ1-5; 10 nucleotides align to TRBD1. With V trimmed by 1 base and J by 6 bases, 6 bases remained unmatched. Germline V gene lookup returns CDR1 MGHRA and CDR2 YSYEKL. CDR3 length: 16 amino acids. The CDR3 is CASSQAGTGVPQPQHF. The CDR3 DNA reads TGCGCCAGCAGCCAAGCGGGGACAGGGGTTCCTCAGCCCCAGCATTTT.

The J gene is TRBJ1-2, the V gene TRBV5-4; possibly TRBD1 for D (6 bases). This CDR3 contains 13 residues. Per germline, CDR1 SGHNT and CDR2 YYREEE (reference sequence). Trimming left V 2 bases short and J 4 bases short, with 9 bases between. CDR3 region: CASSFGGAYGYTF. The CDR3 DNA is TGTGCCAGCAGCTTTGGGGGGGCCTATGGCTACACCTTC.

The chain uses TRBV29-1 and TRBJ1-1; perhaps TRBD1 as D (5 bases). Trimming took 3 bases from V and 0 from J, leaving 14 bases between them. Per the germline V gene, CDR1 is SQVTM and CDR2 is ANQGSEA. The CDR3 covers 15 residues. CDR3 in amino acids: CSVDPGYLMNTEAFF. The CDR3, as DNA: TGCAGCGTTGACCCAGGGTACCTAATGAACACTGAAGCTTTCTTT. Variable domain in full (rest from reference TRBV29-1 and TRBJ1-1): SAVISQKPSRDICQRGTSLTIQCQVDSQVTMMFWYRQQPGQSLTLIATANQGSEATYESGFVIDKFPISRPNLTFSTLTVSNMSPEDSSIYLCSVDPGYLMNTEAFFGQGTRLTVV.

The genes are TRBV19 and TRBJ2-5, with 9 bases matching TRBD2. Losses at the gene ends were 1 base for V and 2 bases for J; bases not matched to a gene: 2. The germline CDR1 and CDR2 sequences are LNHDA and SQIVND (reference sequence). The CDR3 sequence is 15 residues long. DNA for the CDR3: TGTGCCAGTAGTATAGGGACTAGCGTACAAGAGACCCAGTACTTC. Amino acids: CASSIGTSVQETQYF.